This T cell receptor beta chain appears in the sequencing data of a study of molecular identifiers for immune sequencing clone quantification. Overall study: Replicates partitioned RNA from approximately 20,000 or 98,000 naive CD8 cells into five parts, sequencing four.

MiXCR, run by TCRdb on the PCR reads, gives a single entry per CDR3 protein. The table shows more than 450,000 distinct CDR3 sequences, with over 20% occurring only once. Sequencing libraries of naive CD8 cells derived from around 20,000 to 1,000,000 sorted cells with 10%, 30% or 50% RNA. In the sort, naive CD8 T cells were defined as CD8+CD4-CCR7+CD45RA+. Points on this clonotype: Antigen specificity is unknown. With a much larger clone just one base away, this may be a read error.

Study-wide points: In naive cells, under 1% of molecules belonged to clones above 20 RNA copies, against over 98% in effector cells.

Germline CDR1 is PRHDT and CDR2 is FYEKMQ (reference sequence). This CDR3 is 11 amino acids long. The V call is TRBV13, the J call TRBJ2-2; perhaps TRBD2 as D (5 bases). The material sequenced was naive CD8+ T cells from blood, with Jurkat cell RNA spiked in. Indicated subset: FACS-sorted CD8+CD4-CCR7+CD45RA+ naive T cells. This receptor was identified in a human donor in good health. Some libraries in this study had Jurkat cell RNA spiked in. This CDR3 reads CASSFAGEPFF. CDR3 bases: TGTGCCAGCAGCTTTGCCGGGGAGCCGTTTTTT.